This TCR beta chain is drawn from a study of T cells after yellow fever vaccination (dated by TCRdb to the late 2010s). In the study overall: Libraries from fractions with low cell numbers were prepared with the SMART-Seq v4 Ultra Low Input RNA kit. Two healthy male donors, one aged 18 to 29 and one aged 30 to 40 years, were included in the cohort. To follow T-cell clones before and after both primary and booster YFV17D yellow fever vaccination, bulk TCR alpha and beta repertoires underwent longitudinal sequencing. Blood was drawn at multiple timepoints before and after primary and secondary immunization, with bulk PBMC replicates and cell subsets isolated.

V and J are trimmed by 4 bases and 9 bases, and the gene matches miss 7 bases of the junction. For CDR1 and CDR2, the germline V gene lists SNHLY and FYNNEI. The CDR3, cysteine through phenylalanine, is 14 amino acids long. Just the 42-base CDR3 DNA is kept, in frame starting at base 1. The sample's treatment or condition, from its label and the paper: live attenuated yellow fever vaccine strain. Two biological replicates of bulk PBMCs were collected at each blood-draw timepoint. A standard Ficoll-Paque protocol was used to isolate PBMCs from peripheral blood. RNA was extracted with TriZol from bulk PBMCs, CD4 and CD8 fractions, and dextramer-positive and dextramer-negative fractions. Instrument used: Illumina NovaSeq 6000. TCR cDNA was synthesized by 5'RACE template switching, which introduced a universal primer site and unique molecular identifiers. Priming of cDNA synthesis was performed from both the TCR alpha and TCR beta constant segments. Libraries were amplified in two PCR steps, with sample barcodes and sequencing adapters added in the second step. Sequencing of libraries was performed on Illumina HiSeq 2500 (2x100 bp) or NovaSeq (2x150 bp). The source study handled its data this way. MIGEC handled demultiplexing of reads and collapsing into UMI consensus sequences, while MiXCR performed V(D)J alignment. Vaccine-responding clonotypes were identified with edgeR using replicate PBMC samples, with FDR below 0.01 and a log2 fold change above 5 up to day 15 being required. CD4 or CD8 identity was assigned to each bulk clonotype according to whether the clonotype was present at higher abundance in the sequenced CD4 repertoire or the sequenced CD8 repertoire. The public reads were reanalyzed by TCRdb: fastp trimming at Q25, MiXCR alignment, in-frame beta chains only. Rows with one shared CDR3 protein collapse into an entry with the most common genes and DNA. The V and J calls reflect TCRdb's pipeline rather than the authors' work. The sample data list 400,000 to 450,000 distinct CDR3 sequences, and under 20% of these were observed just once. The ten largest clones add up to roughly a sixth of the sample.

About this clonotype: Its antigen is unknown. No qualities accompany the bases; no much larger clone lies one base away.

The study at large found these results: The study included only two donors, which limits how far the findings can be generalized. A small fraction of clonotypes appeared in both the CD4 and CD8 compartments, likely as a result of convergent recombination. Most clones expanded after primary vaccination were re-detected after the booster (about 95% of CD4 and about nine tenths of CD8), suggesting broad memory maintenance. The secondary T-cell response was weaker than the primary response but faster, peaking on day 5 instead of day 15. Computational filtering was needed because FACS-sorted repertoires could contain abundant contaminating clonotypes from the bulk population.

This clonotype was sampled from a man aged 18 to 29 who received the YFV17D yellow fever vaccine. The input for sequencing was PBMCs, taken before the yellow fever booster vaccination. The chain joins TRBV2 to TRBJ2-1; 9 nucleotides in the junction match TRBD2. The CDR3 loop reads CASSGLAGSGEQFF. The nucleotide sequence is given as TGTGCCAGCAGTGGGCTAGCGGGGTCGGGTGAGCAGTTCTTC.